This record looks at one TCR beta chain sequence and its context. Its antigen is not identified. These data belong to a study of T cell repertoires in cytomegalovirus infection. TCRdb reprocessed the reads via MiXCR and lists one record per CDR3 protein. Of about 890,000 distinct CDR3 sequences in the sample, around 30% are singletons; the top ten hold over 12%. Germline V lookup: CDR1 LNHNV, CDR2 YYDKDF (reference sequence). CDR3 size: 18 residues. V shed 5 bases and J 6 bases; nucleotides not matched to a gene: 19. The chain carries TRBV15 and TRBJ2-3; 8 positions match TRBD2. The TCR sequence derives from a human donor in good health (CMV status not recorded). Some clones in this sample may be carry-over from other donors' samples. Material: cultured CD8+ T cells from PBMCs, obtained from culture after CMV antigen stimulation. CDR3 residues: CATSGLVPRGDPGDTQYF. DNA of the CDR3: TGTGCCACCAGCGGGTTGGTGCCGCGGGGGGACCCGGGTGATACGCAGTATTTT.